This section outlines one T cell receptor (beta chain) sequence together with its context. The antigen is unknown. This entry is derived from a study of identical twins. The study, taken as a whole, reports: Whereas memory repertoires showed no such difference, abundant cord blood beta clonotypes carried fewer insertions. Alpha sequences out of frame and shared by twins had excess low generation probability.

CDR3 length: 13 residues. Germline V lookup: CDR1 LNHDA, CDR2 SQIVND (reference sequence). Trimming pared 10 bases from V and 2 bases from J, leaving 12 bases between. The authors used template switching to add a universal primer site and gave cDNA unique molecular identifiers. TCRdb used MiXCR to reprocess the 5' RACE reads, holding one entry per CDR3 protein. This table holds 690,000 or so distinct CDR3 sequences, around 8.3% found once. These data are also associated with another study on yellow fever vaccine responses in identical twins.

The clonotype originates from a woman aged 18-29 years in good health. The specimen was PBMCs. The V gene is TRBV19, the J gene TRBJ2-1; D call uncertain. DNA of the CDR3: TGTGCCACCAGTTTGTACACCTACAATGAGCAGTTCTTC. Amino acid sequence: CATSLYTYNEQFF.